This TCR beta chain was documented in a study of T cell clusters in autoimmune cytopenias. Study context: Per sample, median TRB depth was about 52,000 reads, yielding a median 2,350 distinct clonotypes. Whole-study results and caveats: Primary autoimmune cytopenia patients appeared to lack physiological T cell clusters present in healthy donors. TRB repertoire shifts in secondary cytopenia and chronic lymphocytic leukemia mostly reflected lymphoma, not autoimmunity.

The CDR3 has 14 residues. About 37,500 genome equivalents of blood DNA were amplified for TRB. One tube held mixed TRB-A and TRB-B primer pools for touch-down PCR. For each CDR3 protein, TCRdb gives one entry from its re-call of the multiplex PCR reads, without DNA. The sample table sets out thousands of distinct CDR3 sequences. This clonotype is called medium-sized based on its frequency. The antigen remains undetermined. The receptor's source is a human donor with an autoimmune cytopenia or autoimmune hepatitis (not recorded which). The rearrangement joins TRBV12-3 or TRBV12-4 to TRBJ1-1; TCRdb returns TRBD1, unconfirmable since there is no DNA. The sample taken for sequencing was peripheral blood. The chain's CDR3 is CASSFGRGNTEAFF.